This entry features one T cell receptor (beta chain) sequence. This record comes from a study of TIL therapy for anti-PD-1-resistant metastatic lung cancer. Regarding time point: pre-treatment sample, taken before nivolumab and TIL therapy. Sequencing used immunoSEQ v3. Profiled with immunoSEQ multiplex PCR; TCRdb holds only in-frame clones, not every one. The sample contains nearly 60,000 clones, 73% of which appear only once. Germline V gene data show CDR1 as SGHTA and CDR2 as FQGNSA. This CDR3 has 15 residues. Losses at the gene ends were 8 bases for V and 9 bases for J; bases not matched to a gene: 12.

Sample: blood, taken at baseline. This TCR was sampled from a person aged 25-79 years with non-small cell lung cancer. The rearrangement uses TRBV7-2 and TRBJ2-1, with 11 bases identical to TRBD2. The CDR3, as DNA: TGTGCCAGCTCCAGGGTAGCGGGGGGGCAGGGTGAGCAGTTCTTC. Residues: CASSRVAGGQGEQFF.